One sample yielded the 18 T cell receptor beta chains listed below, sequenced in a study of shared clonotypes between healthy human individuals. Sequencing was performed with immunoSEQ multiplex PCR; in TCRdb, only in-frame clones are kept and a portion is missing. The table shows about half a million clones, with about 85% occurring only once. Sequencing was carried out using PBMCs. Every receptor here comes from a woman between 40 and 55 years old in good health. Some clones in this sample may be carry-over from other donors' samples.

The V call is TRBV19, the J call TRBJ1-2; D not resolved. The CDR3 length is 17 residues. The germline gives CDR1 LNHDA, CDR2 SQIVND (reference sequence). The V end lost 1 base, the J end lost 1 base, and 16 bases lay between the germline ends. The CDR3 reads CASSIAPAGTSNYGYTF. The CDR3 DNA reads as TGTGCCAGTAGTATAGCTCCCGCGGGCACCAGTAACTATGGCTACACCTTC.

The rearrangement joins TRBV11-2 to TRBJ1-2, with unresolved D. The CDR3 is 13 residues long. The V end was cut by 5 bases, the J end by 8 bases, with 15 bases between. Per the germline V gene, CDR1 is SGHAT and CDR2 is FQNNGV. The CDR3 loop reads CASSPMDGWGYTF. The CDR3 region has the DNA TGTGCCAGCAGCCCCATGGACGGCTGGGGCTACACCTTC.

This chain links TRBV9 with TRBJ2-3; D not certain. This CDR3 has 15 residues. Looked up from germline, CDR1 is SGDLS and CDR2 is YYNGEE. Trimming pared 4 bases from V and 1 base from J, leaving 13 bases between. CDR3 loop: CASSRAMGGTDTQYF. In DNA, the CDR3 is TGTGCCAGCAGCAGAGCGATGGGCGGCACAGATACGCAGTATTTT.

The V call is TRBV18, the J call TRBJ2-4; 10 positions agree with TRBD1. The length of the CDR3 is 22 residues. V trimming: 0 bases; J trimming: 6 bases; junction bases outside the gene matches: 23. The V gene's germline CDR1 is KGHSH and CDR2 LQKENI. CDR3 in amino acids: CASSPPLLARPDRGRGGNIQYF. In nucleotides, the CDR3 is TGTGCCAGCTCACCACCGTTATTGGCCAGGCCTGACAGGGGGCGCGGGGGAAACATTCAGTACTTC.

The rearrangement uses TRBV7-2 and TRBJ2-3, with a possible D match to TRBD2 (5 bases). V lost 2 bases and J lost 8, with 8 bases in between. The CDR3 covers 12 residues. Germline CDR1 reads SGHTA; CDR2 reads FQGNSA. This CDR3 is CASSLPRGTQYF. CDR3 DNA: TGTGCCAGCAGCTTACCCCGGGGTACGCAGTATTTT.

This chain joins TRBV9 and TRBJ1-3; D is undetermined. Germline V gene data show CDR1 as SGDLS and CDR2 as YYNGEE. The CDR3 has 15 amino acids. The V and J ends lost 0 bases and 2 bases respectively, with 9 bases between them. This CDR3 is CASSVVGVTGNTIYF. DNA of the CDR3: TGTGCCAGCAGCGTAGTCGGTGTCACTGGAAACACCATATATTTT.

This chain joins TRBV27 and TRBJ2-7, with 7 bases aligning to TRBD1. The CDR3 is made up of 16 amino acids. Germline V gene lookup returns CDR1 MNHEY and CDR2 SMNVEV (reference sequence). Trimming removed 4 bases from V and 2 bases from J; junction bases left unmatched: 11. CDR3 coding DNA: TGTGCCAGCAGTTCCCCCCGGCGGCAGGGGGCCTACGAGCAGTACTTC. Its protein product is CASSSPRRQGAYEQYF.

The genes are TRBV7-8 and TRBJ1-5; maybe TRBD1 (6 bases). V lost 1 base to trimming and J lost 3 bases, with 13 bases between them. The CDR3 totals 16 residues. The germline V gene encodes CDR1 SGHVS and CDR2 FQNEAQ. The CDR3 loop is CASSLGGRPYNQPQHF. The CDR3 DNA sequence: TGTGCCAGCAGCTTAGGGGGGCGTCCGTACAATCAGCCCCAGCATTTT.

This chain links TRBV7-2 with TRBJ2-5; 9 bases align to TRBD2. Trimming at V came to 0 bases and at J to 4 bases, leaving 9 bases not matched to a gene. Germline CDR1 and CDR2: SGHTA and FQGNSA. This CDR3 has 17 amino acids. The DNA for the CDR3 is TGTGCCAGCAGCTTAGCGGGCTTTACACTAGCGGGAGAGACCCAGTACTTC. It translates to CASSLAGFTLAGETQYF.

This clone occurred a few times. The chain carries TRBV10-3 and TRBJ1-1, with 7 bases fitting TRBD1. V dropped 10 bases and J dropped 0; count of bases not matched to a gene: 8. The germline CDR1 and CDR2 sequences are ENHRY and SYGVKD. This CDR3 has 14 residues. The CDR3 DNA reads as TGTGCCACGGGGACAGTTAATATGAACACTGAAGCTTTCTTT. It is translated as CATGTVNMNTEAFF.

The chain links TRBV4-1 to TRBJ2-4; 7 bases map to TRBD1. This CDR3 has 18 amino acids. Germline V lookup: CDR1 MGHRA, CDR2 YSYEKL. Trimming at V came to 1 base and at J to 0 bases, leaving 9 bases not matched to a gene. The CDR3 sequence is CASSQGWIGTVAKNIQYF. CDR3 nucleotide sequence: TGCGCCAGCAGCCAAGGATGGATTGGGACAGTAGCCAAAAACATTCAGTACTTC.

This rearrangement joins TRBV7-3 to TRBJ1-1; TRBD1 is a possible D gene (5 bases). The V gene's germline CDR1 is SGHTA and CDR2 FQGTGA. The CDR3 length is 15 residues. V was trimmed by 5 bases and J by 5 bases, leaving 18 bases between them. Written as DNA, the CDR3 is TGTGCCAGCAGCCCCAGGGTAGGGGTGGGTACTGAAGCTTTCTTT. As protein: CASSPRVGVGTEAFF.

The rearrangement joins TRBV4-1 to TRBJ2-3, with 9 bases matching TRBD2. Germline CDR1 is MGHRA and CDR2 is YSYEKL. This CDR3 contains 17 residues. The V and J ends lost 0 bases and 4 bases, in that order; junction bases with no gene match: 8. This CDR3 is CASSQDSSSGSSDTQYF. The CDR3 coding sequence is TGCGCCAGCAGCCAAGATTCGAGTAGCGGGAGTTCAGATACGCAGTATTTT.

The chain employs TRBV19 and TRBJ1-1; perhaps TRBD1 as D (5 bases). V gave up 5 bases and J gave up 6 bases, with 22 bases separating them. The CDR3 spans 16 residues. CDR1 and CDR2 (germline): LNHDA, SQIVND (reference sequence). The CDR3 sequence is CASSPAPMGGGAEAFF. For the CDR3, the DNA is TGTGCCAGTAGTCCGGCCCCAATGGGGGGTGGCGCTGAAGCTTTCTTT.

The rearrangement links TRBV7-3 to TRBJ1-5, with D maybe TRBD1 (5 bases). Trimming stripped 5 bases from V and 9 bases from J, with 14 bases between. Germline V gene lookup returns CDR1 SGHTA and CDR2 FQGTGA. This CDR3 is 13 amino acids long. CDR3 coding DNA: TGTGCCAGCAGCATATCCAGGGATTCGCCCCAGCATTTT. It specifies CASSISRDSPQHF.

In this sample, this clone turned up once. The chain couples TRBV7-2 to TRBJ2-7; 8 positions match TRBD2. Germline CDR1 and CDR2: SGHTA and FQGNSA. The CDR3 sequence is 14 residues long. V lost 3 bases, J lost 2 bases, and 3 bases stayed unmatched. The CDR3 protein is CASSLTSATYEQYF. Written as DNA, the CDR3 is TGTGCCAGCAGCTTGACTAGCGCAACCTACGAGCAGTACTTC.

The CDR3 DNA is TGTGCCAGCAGCGTAGGGAGCGGACTAGCTTCCGAGCAGTACTTC. It encodes CASSVGSGLASEQYF. The chain carries TRBV9 and TRBJ2-7, with 8 bases lining up with TRBD2. This CDR3 region has 15 residues. V trimming: 0 bases; J trimming: 6 bases; junction bases outside the gene matches: 8. The germline gives CDR1 SGDLS, CDR2 YYNGEE.

The rearrangement links TRBV30 to TRBJ2-3, with a possible D match to TRBD1 (5 bases). The V end was cut by 1 base, the J end by 4 bases, with 15 bases between. This CDR3 is 15 amino acids long. Germline-derived CDR1 and CDR2 are GTSNPN and SVGIG (reference sequence). The CDR3 protein is CAWSEDTRYADTQYF. The CDR3 DNA sequence: TGTGCCTGGAGTGAGGACACCCGGTATGCAGATACGCAGTATTTT.